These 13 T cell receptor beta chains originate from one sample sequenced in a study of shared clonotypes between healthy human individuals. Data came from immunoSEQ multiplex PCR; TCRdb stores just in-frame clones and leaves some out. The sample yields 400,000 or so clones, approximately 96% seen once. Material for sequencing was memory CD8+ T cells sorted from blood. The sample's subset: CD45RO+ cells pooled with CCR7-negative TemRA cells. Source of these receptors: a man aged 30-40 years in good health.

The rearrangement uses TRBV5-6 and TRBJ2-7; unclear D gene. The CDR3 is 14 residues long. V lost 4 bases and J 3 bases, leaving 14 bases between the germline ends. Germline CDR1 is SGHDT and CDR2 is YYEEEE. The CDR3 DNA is TGTGCCAGCAGCCTAGGGATGACCGGCTACGAGCAGTACTTC. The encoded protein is CASSLGMTGYEQYF.

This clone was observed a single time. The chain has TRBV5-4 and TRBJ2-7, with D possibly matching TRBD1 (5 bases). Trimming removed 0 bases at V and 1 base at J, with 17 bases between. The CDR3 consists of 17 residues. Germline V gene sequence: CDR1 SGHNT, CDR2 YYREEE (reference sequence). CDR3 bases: TGTGCCAGCAGCTTGGGAGGTCAAGGGGTTCTTTCCTACGAGCAGTACTTC. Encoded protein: CASSLGGQGVLSYEQYF.

The CDR3 nucleotides read TGTGCCAGTAGGAGAGCAGGGGTATTTCGCTACACCTTC. Protein product: CASRRAGVFRYTF. V and J are TRBV19 and TRBJ1-2; D may be TRBD1 (6 bases). The CDR3 runs to 13 residues. From germline, CDR1 is LNHDA and CDR2 SQIVND (reference sequence). Trimming took off 6 bases at V and 9 bases at J, with 17 bases between the two ends.

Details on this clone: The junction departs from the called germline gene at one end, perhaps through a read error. The CDR3 loop is CASSLESSGRAYDEQFF. CDR3 sequence (DNA): TGCGCCAGCAGCTTGGAGTCTAGCGGGAGGGCCTACGATGAGCAGTTCTTC. The chain has TRBV5-1 and TRBJ2-1; 12 bases line up with TRBD2. Germline CDR1 reads SGHRS; CDR2 reads YFSETQ. There are 17 residues in the CDR3.

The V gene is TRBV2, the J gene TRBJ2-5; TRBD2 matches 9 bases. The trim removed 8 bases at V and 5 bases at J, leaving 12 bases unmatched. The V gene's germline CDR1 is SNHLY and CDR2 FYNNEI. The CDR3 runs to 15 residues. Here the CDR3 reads CASGAWREGPETQYF. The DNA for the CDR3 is TGTGCCAGCGGGGCATGGCGGGAGGGCCCGGAGACCCAGTACTTC.

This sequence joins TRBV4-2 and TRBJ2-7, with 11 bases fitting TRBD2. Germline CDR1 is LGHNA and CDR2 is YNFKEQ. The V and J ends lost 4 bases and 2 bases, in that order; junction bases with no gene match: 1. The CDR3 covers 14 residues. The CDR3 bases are TGTGCCAGCAGCCCGACTAGCGGGACCTACGAGCAGTACTTC. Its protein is CASSPTSGTYEQYF.

The CDR3 DNA follows: TGTGCCAGCAGCTCCGGACTAGCGGGACTCTCCTACGAGCAGTACTTC. Translating gives CASSSGLAGLSYEQYF. This chain uses TRBV5-6 with TRBJ2-7, with 12 bases aligning to TRBD2. The CDR3 has 16 amino acids. The germline gives CDR1 SGHDT, CDR2 YYEEEE. V was clipped by 3 bases and J by 0 bases; unmatched bases: 4. Complete variable domain (other parts from reference TRBV5-6 and TRBJ2-7): DAGVTQSPTHLIKTRGQQVTLRCSPKSGHDTVSWYQQALGQGPQFIFQYYEEEERQRGNFPDRFSGHQFPNYSSELNVNALLLGDSALYLCASSSGLAGLSYEQYFGPGTRLTVT.

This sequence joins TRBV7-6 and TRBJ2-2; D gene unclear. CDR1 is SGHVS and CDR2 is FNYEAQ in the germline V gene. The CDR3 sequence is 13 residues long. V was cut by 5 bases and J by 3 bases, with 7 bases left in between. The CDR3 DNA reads TGTGCCAGCAGCCCCGATGACACCGGGGAGCTGTTTTTT. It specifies CASSPDDTGELFF.

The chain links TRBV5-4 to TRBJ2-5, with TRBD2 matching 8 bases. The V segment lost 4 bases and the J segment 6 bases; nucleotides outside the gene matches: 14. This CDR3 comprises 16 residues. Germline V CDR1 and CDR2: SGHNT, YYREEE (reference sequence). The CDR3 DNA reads TGTGCCAGCAGCCCACTCAGCGGGAGCCTTATAAAGACCCAGTACTTC. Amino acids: CASSPLSGSLIKTQYF.

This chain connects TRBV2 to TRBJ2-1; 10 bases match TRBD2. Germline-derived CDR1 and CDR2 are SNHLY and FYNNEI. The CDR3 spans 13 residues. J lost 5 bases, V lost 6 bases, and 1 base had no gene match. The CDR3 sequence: CASRTSGHNEQFF. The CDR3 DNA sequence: TGTGCCAGCAGGACTAGCGGGCACAATGAGCAGTTCTTC.

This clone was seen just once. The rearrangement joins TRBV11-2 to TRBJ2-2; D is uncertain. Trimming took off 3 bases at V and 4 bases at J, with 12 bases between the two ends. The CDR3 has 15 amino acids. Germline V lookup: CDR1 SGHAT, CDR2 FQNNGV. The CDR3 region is CASSFPLSFTGELFF. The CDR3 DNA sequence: TGTGCCAGCAGCTTCCCTCTGAGTTTCACCGGGGAGCTGTTTTTT.

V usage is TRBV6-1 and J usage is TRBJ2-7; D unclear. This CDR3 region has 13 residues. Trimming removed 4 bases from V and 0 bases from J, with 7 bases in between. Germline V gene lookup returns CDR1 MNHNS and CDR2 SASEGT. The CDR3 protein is CASSGRSSYEQYF. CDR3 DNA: TGTGCCAGCAGTGGTCGAAGCTCCTACGAGCAGTACTTC.

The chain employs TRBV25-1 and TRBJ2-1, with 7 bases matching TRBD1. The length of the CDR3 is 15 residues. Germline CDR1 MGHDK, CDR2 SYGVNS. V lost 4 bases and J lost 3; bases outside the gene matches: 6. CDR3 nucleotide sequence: TGTGCCAGCAGTGGGAGAGACAGGGACTACAATGAGCAGTTCTTC. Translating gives CASSGRDRDYNEQFF.